Listed here are 18 T cell receptor beta chains from one sample, sequenced in a study of T cells after yellow fever vaccination. Each CDR3 protein gets one entry after TCRdb re-called the 5' RACE reads with MiXCR. The data show tens of thousands of distinct CDR3 sequences, with around 7.7% seen just once and around 28% held by the top ten. This material consisted of CD8+ T cells sorted from PBMCs, taken more than 8 days after the first yellow fever vaccination. The receptors were gathered from a man aged 18 to 29 who received the YFV17D yellow fever vaccine.

There are many counts of this clonotype. The chain has TRBV23-1 and TRBJ1-5; no clear D. Being an ORF, TRBV23-1 has a function that is uncertain. The V end lost 5 bases, the J end lost 3 bases, and 8 bases lay between the germline ends. The CDR3 extends over 13 amino acids. The CDR3 is CASSAADNQPQHF. DNA for the CDR3: TGCGCCAGCAGTGCAGCAGACAATCAGCCCCAGCATTTT.

This clonotype has a count of ten or more. The CDR3 DNA is TGCGCCAGCAGCCCTTTTTTATCCAGAAACTCTGGAAACACCATATATTTT. It translates to CASSPFLSRNSGNTIYF. The V gene is TRBV5-1, the J gene TRBJ1-3; D is unresolved. The CDR3 consists of 17 residues. V lost 4 bases, J lost 0 bases, and 17 bases lay in between. Germline V gene lookup returns CDR1 SGHRS and CDR2 YFSETQ.

This clonotype came up a few times. The gene calls are TRBV4-3 and TRBJ2-1; 7 nucleotides align to TRBD1. Germline trimming cut 3 bases from V and 9 bases from J; bases unmatched to any gene: 14. Germline CDR1 and CDR2: LGHNA and YSLEER. The CDR3 runs to 16 residues. The CDR3 bases are TGCGCCAGCAGCCAGACCGGGACAGCAGGCCGCCCTGAGCAGTTCTTC. It translates to CASSQTGTAGRPEQFF.

This CDR3 is CSANREEGNQPQHF. The CDR3 DNA is TGCAGTGCAAACAGGGAAGAAGGCAATCAGCCCCAGCATTTT. V usage is TRBV20-1 and J usage is TRBJ1-5; D might be TRBD1 (6 bases). Germline V gene data show CDR1 as DFQATT and CDR2 as SNEGSKA (reference sequence). Trimming took off 6 bases at V and 2 bases at J, with 14 bases between the two ends. This CDR3 is built from 14 residues.

The chain links TRBV9 to TRBJ2-1; D not certain. The CDR3 extends over 13 amino acids. Between the trimmed V and J ends, which lost 0 bases and 8 bases, there was a span of 9 bases. CDR1 and CDR2 from the germline V gene are SGDLS and YYNGEE. This chain's CDR3 is CASSVVSWHEQFF. The CDR3 DNA reads as TGTGCCAGCAGCGTAGTTTCCTGGCATGAGCAGTTCTTC.

This clonotype appeared a few times. The CDR3 nucleotides read TGTGCCAGTAGTCCAACGAACACTGAAGCTTTCTTT. Translating it yields CASSPTNTEAFF. V and J are TRBV19 and TRBJ1-1; D is ambiguous. Trimming took off 5 bases at V and 1 base at J, with 5 bases between the two ends. This CDR3 is built from 12 residues. Germline assignment: CDR1 LNHDA and CDR2 SQIVND (reference sequence).

This clonotype has a count of ten or more. The genes are TRBV15 and TRBJ2-7; D may be TRBD1 (5 bases). The germline V and J ends were trimmed by 0 bases and 0 bases, with 12 bases remaining between them. This CDR3 has 16 residues. CDR1 and CDR2 from the germline V gene are LNHNV and YYDKDF (reference sequence). In DNA form, the CDR3 reads TGTGCCACCAGCAGAGACAGGGCCGATAGCTCCTACGAGCAGTACTTC. Its protein product is CATSRDRADSSYEQYF.

The chain couples TRBV9 to TRBJ2-1, with D perhaps TRBD1 or TRBD2 (5 bases each). Germline V CDR1 and CDR2: SGDLS, YYNGEE. V was trimmed by 1 base and J by 2 bases, leaving 10 bases between them. The CDR3 is 15 amino acids. CDR3 sequence (DNA): TGTGCCAGCAGCGTAAGAGGGGACCCCTACAATGAGCAGTTCTTC. Encoded protein: CASSVRGDPYNEQFF.

This clonotype was seen repeatedly, ten times or more. The V call is TRBV29-1, the J call TRBJ1-1, with unresolved D. Germline assignment: CDR1 SQVTM and CDR2 ANQGSEA. Trimming removed 8 bases at V and 1 base at J, with 8 bases between. The length of the CDR3 is 11 residues. The CDR3 region has the DNA TGCAGCTCCTGGAGGAACACTGAAGCTTTCTTT. It yields the protein CSSWRNTEAFF.

V usage is TRBV9 and J usage is TRBJ1-2; TRBD1 matches 7 bases. Germline-derived CDR1 and CDR2 are SGDLS and YYNGEE. The ends lost 1 base at V and 8 bases at J; junction bases unmatched: 11. This CDR3 comprises 15 residues. CDR3 in amino acids: CASSVTRDRAAGYTF. The DNA of the CDR3 is TGTGCCAGCAGCGTAACCAGAGACAGGGCGGCCGGCTACACCTTC.

This clonotype has a count of ten or more. The V and J genes are TRBV7-9 and TRBJ1-1, with 8 bases fitting TRBD1. Germline-derived CDR1 and CDR2 are SEHNR and FQNEAQ (reference sequence). J lost 7 bases, V lost 7 bases, and 5 bases had no gene match. The CDR3 runs 12 residues. The CDR3 sequence: CASTWTGSEAFF. The CDR3 DNA sequence: TGTGCCAGCACCTGGACAGGGAGTGAAGCTTTCTTT.

Concerning this clonotype: One end of the junction fails to match germline, which may point to a read error. The CDR3 nucleotides read TGTGCCAGCAGTAAGGCGGCGCGAGGGGAATTT. It yields the protein CASSKAARGEF. This chain joins TRBV28 and TRBJ1-5, with a tentative D call TRBD1 (5 bases). CDR3 size: 11 residues. Germline CDR1 and CDR2: MDHEN and SYDVKM.

This clonotype was picked up many times. The V call is TRBV7-9, the J call TRBJ1-6, with D uncertain. Germline CDR1 and CDR2: SEHNR and FQNEAQ (reference sequence). Trimming took 8 bases from V and 1 from J, leaving 12 bases between them. The CDR3 is 15 amino acids. The CDR3 DNA reads TGTGCCAGCCCCTCTCGAGCATCCTATAATTCACCCCTCCACTTT. It yields the protein CASPSRASYNSPLHF.

This clonotype was observed at least ten times. The genes are TRBV7-9 and TRBJ2-7; 10 nucleotides align to TRBD2. This CDR3 region has 14 residues. The V gene end was trimmed by 8 bases and the J gene end by 5 bases; junction bases not matched to a gene: 9. Germline lookup yields CDR1 SEHNR and CDR2 FQNEAQ (reference sequence). The CDR3 is CASAPRTSGNEQYF. The CDR3 coding sequence is TGTGCCAGCGCTCCGCGGACTAGCGGTAACGAGCAGTACTTC.

In its sample, this clonotype was seen many times. V is TRBV27 and J is TRBJ1-6; 8 nucleotides agree with TRBD1. There are 14 residues in the CDR3. The germline CDR1 and CDR2 sequences are MNHEY and SMNVEV (reference sequence). V was pared by 3 bases and J by 5 bases, with 0 bases of the junction left unmatched. The CDR3: CASSLGQDNSPLHF. The CDR3 DNA reads as TGTGCCAGCAGTTTGGGACAGGATAATTCACCCCTCCACTTT.

This chain connects TRBV24-1 to TRBJ2-3, with no clear D. The CDR3 contains 13 residues. V was trimmed by 9 bases and J by 1 base, leaving 10 bases between them. Looked up from germline, CDR1 is KGHDR and CDR2 is SFDVKD. CDR3 nucleotides: TGTGCCACCCGACGTCCGGGCACAGATACGCAGTATTTT. As protein: CATRRPGTDTQYF.

The rearrangement uses TRBV5-5 and TRBJ1-6, with a tentative D call TRBD1 (5 bases). The germline CDR1 and CDR2 sequences are SGHKS and YYEKEE (reference sequence). The CDR3 totals 18 residues. V was shortened by 0 bases and J by 0 bases, with 13 bases between the two germline ends. CDR3 sequence: CASSLAPGGSSYNSPLHF. CDR3 sequence (DNA): TGTGCCAGCAGCTTGGCGCCCGGGGGGAGCTCCTATAATTCACCCCTCCACTTT.

This rearrangement joins TRBV4-2 to TRBJ1-4; D is uncertain. V lost 2 bases and J lost 7, with 17 bases in between. This CDR3 contains 16 residues. Looked up from germline, CDR1 is LGHNA and CDR2 is YNFKEQ. In nucleotides, the CDR3 is TGTGCCAGCAGCCAAAGAGGAGGCCCCCTCTCTGAAAAACTGTTTTTT. Translating it yields CASSQRGGPLSEKLFF.